This entry lists 30 T cell receptor beta chains sequenced from one sample in a study of cytomegalovirus exposure and HLA in healthy donors. This table comes from immunoSEQ multiplex PCR, and its TCRdb copy is limited to in-frame clones, with some not included. The table records roughly 50,000 clones, around 90% of them present only once. Sequencing was carried out using PBMCs. All receptors derive from a man aged 18 to 29 in good health and CMV-seronegative.

This sequence joins TRBV19 and TRBJ2-2; no definite D call. The CDR3 length is 14 residues. Trimming pared 7 bases from V and 3 bases from J, leaving 12 bases between. Germline lookup yields CDR1 LNHDA and CDR2 SQIVND (reference sequence). The CDR3 reads CASTGGTHTGELFF. The CDR3 bases are TGTGCCAGTACCGGCGGAACACACACCGGGGAGCTGTTTTTT. Using reference TRBV19 and TRBJ2-2 for the parts outside the CDR3, the full variable domain is DGGITQSPKYLFRKEGQNVTLSCEQNLNHDAMYWYRQDPGQGLRLIYYSQIVNDFQKGDIAEGYSVSREKKESFPLTVTSAQKNPTAFYLCASTGGTHTGELFFGEGSRLTVL.

The chain carries TRBV27 and TRBJ2-1, with D tentatively TRBD2 (6 bases). This CDR3 has 16 amino acids. Trimming took off 1 base at V and 2 bases at J, with 12 bases between the two ends. Germline values: CDR1 MNHEY, CDR2 SMNVEV (reference sequence). CDR3 nucleotide sequence: TGTGCCAGCAGTTTATGGTCTAGCGTGACCTACAATGAGCAGTTCTTC. This sequence encodes CASSLWSSVTYNEQFF.

The chain links TRBV28 to TRBJ2-7, with 7 bases matching TRBD1. The trim removed 5 bases at V and 6 bases at J, leaving 10 bases unmatched. The CDR3 spans 14 residues. Per germline, CDR1 MDHEN and CDR2 SYDVKM. The CDR3 DNA reads as TGTGCCAGCAGTCCCGGGACAGACGCCTCCGAGCAGTACTTC. Protein sequence: CASSPGTDASEQYF.

The V call is TRBV9, the J call TRBJ2-1, with 9 bases lining up with TRBD1. This CDR3 has 15 residues. The ends lost 0 bases at V and 2 bases at J; junction bases unmatched: 0. Germline V gene lookup returns CDR1 SGDLS and CDR2 YYNGEE. The CDR3 protein is CASSVGTGAYNEQFF. The DNA for the CDR3 is TGTGCCAGCAGCGTAGGGACAGGGGCCTACAATGAGCAGTTCTTC.

J is TRBJ1-5 and V is TRBV30; 8 bases map to TRBD1. V dropped 5 bases and J dropped 4; count of bases not matched to a gene: 4. CDR3 length: 13 amino acids. Germline V gene data show CDR1 as GTSNPN and CDR2 as SVGIG (reference sequence). CDR3 in amino acids: CAWDRGGNQPQHF. CDR3 in DNA: TGTGCCTGGGACAGGGGTGGAAATCAGCCCCAGCATTTT. Looking up the rest from reference TRBV30 and TRBJ1-5 gives the full variable domain: SQTIHQWPATLVQPVGSPLSLECTVEGTSNPNLYWYRQAAGRGLQLLFYSVGIGQISSEVPQNLSASRPQDRQFILSSKKLLLSDSGFYLCAWDRGGNQPQHFGDGTRLSIL.

The chain employs TRBV28 and TRBJ2-4, with unresolved D. The germline V gene has CDR1 MDHEN and CDR2 SYDVKM. V was cut by 8 bases and J by 2 bases, with 16 bases left in between. The CDR3 has 15 residues. The CDR3 DNA is TGTGCCAGCTCTAGAGTCATCATTCCCAAAAACATTCAGTACTTC. It specifies CASSRVIIPKNIQYF.

V gene TRBV30 combines with J gene TRBJ1-1; tentatively, D is TRBD1 (6 bases). V shed 3 bases and J shed 5 bases, with 10 bases lying between them. CDR3 length: 12 amino acids. Germline values: CDR1 GTSNPN, CDR2 SVGIG (reference sequence). The chain's CDR3 is CAWREGGTEAFF. The CDR3 DNA reads as TGTGCCTGGAGGGAAGGGGGTACTGAAGCTTTCTTT.

V is TRBV10-1 and J is TRBJ2-5; possibly TRBD2 for D (5 bases). This CDR3 is 12 amino acids long. Germline values: CDR1 WNHNN, CDR2 SYGVQD (reference sequence). Trimming took 3 bases from V and 5 from J, leaving 7 bases between them. CDR3 nucleotides: TGCGCCAGCAGTGATCCGGGGGAGACCCAGTACTTC. Its translation: CASSDPGETQYF.

This chain links TRBV19 with TRBJ2-7; D may be TRBD1 (7 bases). Trimming shortened V by 10 bases and J by 3 bases, and 13 bases separated the two germline ends. CDR3 length: 12 amino acids. The germline CDR1 and CDR2 sequences are LNHDA and SQIVND (reference sequence). The CDR3 DNA reads TGTGCCACCTCAGGGGGACTCTACGAGCAGTACTTC. Encoded protein: CATSGGLYEQYF.

This chain uses TRBV11-2 with TRBJ1-4; TRBD1 might be the D (5 bases). Looked up from germline, CDR1 is SGHAT and CDR2 is FQNNGV. CDR3 length: 17 residues. Trimming pared 4 bases from V and 0 bases from J, leaving 15 bases between. The CDR3 nucleotides read TGTGCCAGCAGCTCACCCGGGGGAATTGCAACTAATGAAAAACTGTTTTTT. Residues: CASSSPGGIATNEKLFF.

The rearrangement joins TRBV6-1 to TRBJ2-7, with D possibly being TRBD2 (5 bases). V was trimmed by 2 bases and J by 0 bases, leaving 8 bases between them. CDR3 length: 14 amino acids. Germline values: CDR1 MNHNS, CDR2 SASEGT. The chain's CDR3 is CASSERGSSYEQYF. The CDR3 region has the DNA TGTGCCAGCAGTGAACGAGGGAGCTCCTACGAGCAGTACTTC.

The chain is built from TRBV4-2 and TRBJ2-5; no definite D call. The V and J ends lost 0 bases and 1 base respectively, with 6 bases between them. This CDR3 region has 14 residues. From germline, CDR1 is LGHNA and CDR2 YNFKEQ. As DNA, the CDR3 is TGTGCCAGCAGCCAAGAACTACCCCAAGAGACCCAGTACTTC. Protein product: CASSQELPQETQYF.

This clone was recorded once. The V and J genes are TRBV27 and TRBJ2-1; 8 nucleotides align to TRBD2. The germline CDR1 and CDR2 sequences are MNHEY and SMNVEV (reference sequence). V was pared by 5 bases and J by 0 bases, with 6 bases of the junction left unmatched. This CDR3 has 16 amino acids. The CDR3 nucleotides read TGTGCCAGCAGTCCCATAGCGGGGAGCTCCTACAATGAGCAGTTCTTC. Its protein is CASSPIAGSSYNEQFF.

The J gene is TRBJ1-5, the V gene TRBV28; a weak D match, TRBD1 (5 bases). The CDR3 totals 16 residues. Germline V gene data show CDR1 as MDHEN and CDR2 as SYDVKM. Trimming removed 6 bases from V and 5 bases from J, with 20 bases in between. The DNA of the CDR3 is TGTGCCAGCAGCACACAAGGGACTGCGGGCCATCAGCCCCAGCATTTT. Its protein is CASSTQGTAGHQPQHF.

The rearrangement joins TRBV2 to TRBJ2-3; 13 nucleotides agree with TRBD2. Germline V gene sequence: CDR1 SNHLY, CDR2 FYNNEI. V gave up 6 bases and J gave up 5 bases; unmatched junction bases: 11. There are 17 residues in the CDR3. The CDR3 loop is CASSDHTGTSGEDTQYF. As DNA, the CDR3 is TGTGCCAGCAGCGATCATACCGGGACTAGCGGGGAAGATACGCAGTATTTT.

The J gene is TRBJ2-1, the V gene TRBV30; the match to TRBD2 covers 8 bases. The germline V gene encodes CDR1 GTSNPN and CDR2 SVGIG (reference sequence). The CDR3 has 16 amino acids. The ends lost 0 bases at V and 4 bases at J; junction bases unmatched: 8. The CDR3, as DNA: TGTGCCTGGAGTGTACGATCGAGCGGGAGTTACAATGAGCAGTTCTTC. Protein sequence: CAWSVRSSGSYNEQFF.

This clone was detected once. The chain uses TRBV14 and TRBJ1-1; tentative D call: TRBD1 (5 bases). This CDR3 contains 15 residues. CDR1 SGHDN and CDR2 FVKESK come from the germline V gene. Trimming stripped 6 bases from V and 4 bases from J, with 18 bases between. DNA for the CDR3: TGTGCCAGCAGAAAGGTGGGGCACCGAGGCACTGAAGCTTTCTTT. Translated, it gives CASRKVGHRGTEAFF.

J is TRBJ2-7 and V is TRBV28; tentatively, D is TRBD2 (6 bases). Germline assignment: CDR1 MDHEN and CDR2 SYDVKM. The CDR3 runs 15 residues. With 5 bases removed from V and 5 bases from J, the gap between germline ends came to 19 bases. The CDR3 protein is CASSRRDSPLHEQYF. As DNA, the CDR3 is TGTGCCAGCAGTCGCCGGGACTCACCTCTACACGAGCAGTACTTC.

This sequence joins TRBV7-9 and TRBJ2-5; D is possibly TRBD2 (5 bases). The CDR3 totals 16 residues. The germline V gene has CDR1 SEHNR and CDR2 FQNEAQ (reference sequence). Trimming cost V 6 bases and J 1 base, with 18 bases left between them. CDR3 nucleotides: TGTGCCAGCAGACGCTCGGCGGGTCGATTCCAAGAGACCCAGTACTTC. Residues: CASRRSAGRFQETQYF.

The rearrangement uses TRBV5-4 and TRBJ1-2; TRBD1 aligns across 8 bases. Germline CDR1 reads SGHNT; CDR2 reads YYREEE (reference sequence). The CDR3 contains 17 residues. The ends lost 4 bases at V and 2 bases at J; junction bases unmatched: 13. CDR3 loop: CASSAGTGHLQNYGYTF. The CDR3 bases are TGTGCCAGCAGCGCCGGGACAGGACATCTCCAGAACTATGGCTACACCTTC. Together with reference TRBV5-4 and TRBJ1-2, the CDR3 gives the full variable domain: ETGVTQSPTHLIKTRGQQVTLRCSSQSGHNTVSWYQQALGQGPQFIFQYYREEENGRGNFPPRFSGLQFPNYSSELNVNALELDDSALYLCASSAGTGHLQNYGYTFGSGTRLTVV.

The rearrangement links TRBV6-1 to TRBJ2-1; TRBD2 matches 7 bases. This CDR3 is 17 amino acids long. The J segment lost 6 bases and the V segment lost 1 base, leaving 12 bases of the junction unmatched. Germline V gene lookup returns CDR1 MNHNS and CDR2 SASEGT. The DNA for the CDR3 is TGTGCCAGCAGTGAAGTTCTTTGGGGAGGGTCCCGCAATGAGCAGTTCTTC. Translation: CASSEVLWGGSRNEQFF.

This chain connects TRBV2 to TRBJ2-1, with D unclear. Germline V CDR1 and CDR2: SNHLY, FYNNEI. The CDR3 contains 14 residues. V shed 6 bases and J shed 0 bases, with 9 bases lying between them. CDR3 nucleotides: TGTGCCAGCAGCGTCGCTAGCTCCTACAATGAGCAGTTCTTC. Its translation is CASSVASSYNEQFF.

CDR3 DNA sequence: TGTGCCAGCAGTTACTCGGGGGGAGCACAACTTGATGGCTACACCTTC. Its translation: CASSYSGGAQLDGYTF. The V call is TRBV6-5, the J call TRBJ1-2; TRBD1 might be the D (5 bases). The V and J ends lost 0 bases and 6 bases respectively, with 17 bases between them. The length of the CDR3 is 16 residues. Germline V gene lookup returns CDR1 MNHEY and CDR2 SVGAGI.

This clone has only one observation. The rearrangement links TRBV2 to TRBJ1-2, with TRBD1 identical over 12 bases. This CDR3 is built from 17 residues. V shed 7 bases, J shed 6 bases, and the junction held 15 bases outside the gene matches. CDR1 and CDR2 (germline): SNHLY, FYNNEI. This CDR3 is CASMRGGTGGSGHGYTF. Written as DNA, the CDR3 is TGTGCCAGCATGCGGGGGGGGACAGGGGGCTCCGGGCATGGCTACACCTTC.

The chain has TRBV13 and TRBJ2-1, with 7 nucleotides matching TRBD2. Per germline, CDR1 PRHDT and CDR2 FYEKMQ (reference sequence). The CDR3 has 15 residues. Trimming took 4 bases from V and 6 from J; bases not matched to a gene: 9. The CDR3 region is CASSSTGTKANEQFF. Here the CDR3 DNA reads TGTGCCAGCAGCTCTACCGGGACTAAGGCCAATGAGCAGTTCTTC.

The genes are TRBV19 and TRBJ2-4; D ambiguous. V was trimmed by 0 bases and J by 0 bases, leaving 9 bases between them. CDR3 length: 16 amino acids. Per the germline V gene, CDR1 is LNHDA and CDR2 is SQIVND (reference sequence). The CDR3 region has the DNA TGTGCCAGTAGTATAGAACATTCCCTAGCCAAAAACATTCAGTACTTC. Translated, it gives CASSIEHSLAKNIQYF.

This chain uses TRBV6-7 with TRBJ2-2; 9 bases are a match to TRBD1. TRBV6-7 is flagged as an ORF with uncertain function. J lost 8 bases, V lost 2 bases, and 18 bases had no gene match. The CDR3 covers 19 residues. The CDR3 protein is CASSYLPRAGQGRTGELFF. Written as DNA, the CDR3 is TGTGCCAGCAGTTACCTTCCCCGGGCCGGACAGGGGCGCACAGGGGAGCTGTTTTTT.

The chain couples TRBV5-1 to TRBJ1-1; no clear D. V lost 0 bases and J 6 bases, leaving 3 bases between the germline ends. Looked up from germline, CDR1 is SGHRS and CDR2 is YFSETQ. The CDR3 covers 11 residues. CDR3 residues: CASSLGAEAFF. The CDR3 DNA sequence: TGCGCCAGCAGCTTGGGCGCTGAAGCTTTCTTT.

The rearrangement uses TRBV5-1 and TRBJ2-7; 9 nucleotides align to TRBD1. CDR3 length: 14 amino acids. Looked up from germline, CDR1 is SGHRS and CDR2 is YFSETQ. V was pared by 4 bases and J by 3 bases, with 5 bases of the junction left unmatched. CDR3 loop: CASSKQGAVYEQYF. CDR3 DNA: TGCGCCAGCAGCAAACAGGGGGCGGTCTACGAGCAGTACTTC.

This clone appeared once. The J gene is TRBJ1-2, the V gene TRBV14, with 8 bases aligning to TRBD1. Germline CDR1 and CDR2: SGHDN and FVKESK. CDR3 length: 16 residues. The ends lost 0 bases at V and 4 bases at J; junction bases unmatched: 7. CDR3 region: CASSQDRGDRTYGYTF. The CDR3 DNA is TGTGCCAGCAGCCAAGATCGGGGGGACAGGACCTATGGCTACACCTTC.